This record looks at one T cell receptor beta chain sequence and its context. Its antigen is currently unknown. V dropped 1 base and J dropped 7; count of bases not matched to a gene: 7. This CDR3 is built from 16 residues. Germline V gene sequence: CDR1 SGHAT, CDR2 FQNNGV. Profiling relied on immunoSEQ multiplex PCR, and the TCRdb table lists in-frame clones only, not all of them. The data contain 120,000 or so clones, 90% of them seen just once; the ten biggest clones take up roughly 7%. This sample was taken from a study of T cell responses to AZD1222 COVID-19 vaccine. In the study overall: Pooling covered second doses at about 4 or about 12 weeks. Points from the study as a whole: Spike as a whole was targeted by vaccine-associated CD4 TCRs, dominant at 160-218 and 743-854.

The chain carries TRBV11-2 and TRBJ2-1; 10 positions match TRBD2. The receptor comes from an adult in good health. The sequencing used peripheral blood, collected on day 0 of AZD1222 vaccination. The CDR3 sequence: CASSLGGLAVGNEQFF. The CDR3 DNA is TGTGCCAGCAGCTTAGGAGGACTAGCGGTGGGGAATGAGCAGTTCTTC. The complete variable domain, with remaining parts taken from reference TRBV11-2 and TRBJ2-1, reads EAGVAQSPRYKIIEKRQSVAFWCNPISGHATLYWYQQILGQGPKLLIQFQNNGVVDDSQLPKDRFSAERLKGVDSTLKIQPAKLEDSAVYLCASSLGGLAVGNEQFFGPGTRLTVL.